This TCR beta chain comes out of a study of response to subunit inactivated influenza vaccine. TCRdb used MiXCR to reprocess the RT-PCR reads, holding one entry per CDR3 protein. This sample has more than 450,000 distinct CDR3 sequences, with approximately 10% found just once. This CDR3 is built from 14 residues. V trimming: 1 base; J trimming: 6 bases; junction bases outside the gene matches: 2. The germline V gene encodes CDR1 MNHNS and CDR2 SASEGT. In addition, the sample was reused for a study of T cells expressing NK-cell markers. That report notes: The authors made TCR beta cDNA libraries by 5'RACE template switching. This switching added a universal primer site and UMIs. More than 5 donors showed dominant NKG2C+ clonotypes comprising about 1.0-7.5% of their CD8+ T cells. The CD3+CD56-NKG2C+ fraction of several donors was also led by these clonotypes. Questions lingered over whether expanded NKG2C+ T cell clones were HCMV-specific.

The starting material was PBMCs from blood, obtained on the day of vaccination. The gene calls are TRBV6-1 and TRBJ2-3; TRBD1 matches 9 bases. The TCR sequence derives from a man aged 45 to 65 who received an inactivated influenza vaccine. In DNA, the CDR3 is TGTGCCAGCAGTGAAGGGGGGACAGGGGATACGCAGTATTTT. Encoded protein: CASSEGGTGDTQYF.